Below are 17 T cell receptor beta chains sequenced from a single sample in a study of OX40 agonist ivuxolimab in advanced cancers. Libraries came from the immunoSEQ multiplex PCR assay. The source is immuneACCESS, and TCRdb retained only in-frame sequences with V and J called. Part of the clones is not carried over; for the studies checked, unresolved V genes explain less than half of this, and the remainder is unexplained. Across this sample there are some 95,000 clones, with about 85% seen only once. The ten largest clones capture about 0.8% of the sample. The sequenced sample was CD4+ or CD8+ T cells sorted from blood, obtained in a trial of the OX40 agonist ivuxolimab. The receptors come from an adult with an advanced solid tumor such as melanoma, head and neck, liver or kidney cancer.

The chain couples TRBV7-9 to TRBJ2-1; D gene ambiguous. Germline V gene sequence: CDR1 SEHNR, CDR2 FQNEAQ (reference sequence). V was trimmed by 10 bases and J by 1 base, leaving 11 bases between them. This CDR3 spans 13 amino acids. The CDR3 coding sequence is TGTGCCATCACGAGGCTTTCCTACAATGAGCAGTTCTTC. Protein product: CAITRLSYNEQFF.

The chain combines TRBV28 with TRBJ1-2, with D possibly matching TRBD1 (6 bases). Germline V lookup: CDR1 MDHEN, CDR2 SYDVKM. The CDR3 is 15 amino acids. The V end lost 4 bases, the J end lost 6 bases, and 18 bases lay between the germline ends. Written as DNA, the CDR3 is TGTGCCAGCAGTTCCGGACAGACTGATCTGAATGGCTACACCTTC. Amino acids: CASSSGQTDLNGYTF.

J is TRBJ1-1 and V is TRBV5-1; 11 nucleotides agree with TRBD1. After removal of 4 bases from V and 4 bases from J, the junction contained 9 bases not matched to a gene. The CDR3 totals 16 residues. The germline gives CDR1 SGHRS, CDR2 YFSETQ. CDR3 sequence reads: CASSTGQGAGITEAFF. The CDR3 nucleotides read TGCGCCAGCAGCACAGGACAGGGGGCTGGTATCACTGAAGCTTTCTTT.

The chain combines TRBV6-1 with TRBJ1-1; tentative D call: TRBD1 (5 bases). CDR3 size: 14 residues. The V gene's germline CDR1 is MNHNS and CDR2 SASEGT. V lost 6 bases and J lost 4, with 15 bases in between. CDR3 protein: CASRAGHGGTEAFF. The CDR3 DNA follows: TGTGCCAGCAGGGCGGGGCACGGGGGCACTGAAGCTTTCTTT.

CDR3 protein: CASSQYRQGLFYEQYV. As DNA, the CDR3 is TGCGCCAGCAGTCAATACAGGCAGGGTCTTTTCTACGAGCAGTACGTC. V gene TRBV23-1 combines with J gene TRBJ2-7, with a tentative D call TRBD1 (5 bases). TRBV23-1 is noted as an ORF with a role that remains uncertain. The CDR3 totals 16 residues. The V end was cut by 1 base, the J end by 3 bases, with 16 bases between.

The chain employs TRBV5-1 and TRBJ2-1; 9 bases are a match to TRBD2. V lost 5 bases and J lost 4; bases outside the gene matches: 7. The V gene's germline CDR1 is SGHRS and CDR2 YFSETQ. The CDR3 is 15 amino acids. The CDR3 reads CASRGASGAYNEQFF. Written as DNA, the CDR3 is TGCGCCAGCAGGGGGGCTAGCGGGGCTTACAATGAGCAGTTCTTC.

The chain uses TRBV5-1 and TRBJ1-2; TRBD1 aligns across 8 bases. CDR1 and CDR2 from the germline V gene are SGHRS and YFSETQ. The CDR3 length is 15 residues. V dropped 1 base and J dropped 4; count of bases not matched to a gene: 6. The DNA for the CDR3 is TGCGCCAGCAGCTTGATCCAGGGGGCCCTCTATGGCTACACCTTC. Amino acids: CASSLIQGALYGYTF.

The chain couples TRBV6-1 to TRBJ2-1, with 9 nucleotides matching TRBD2. There are 15 residues in the CDR3. CDR1 is MNHNS, CDR2 SASEGT, per germline. With 7 bases clipped from V and 4 bases from J, the junction kept 8 bases outside the gene matches. CDR3 region: CASTTLRGGYNEQFF. In nucleotides, the CDR3 is TGTGCCAGCACCACATTGCGGGGGGGGTACAATGAGCAGTTCTTC.

The genes are TRBV10-3 and TRBJ2-2; D perhaps matches TRBD2 (6 bases). This CDR3 spans 16 amino acids. The V gene lost 0 bases and the J gene lost 4 bases, with 12 bases spanning the gap. Germline V gene data show CDR1 as ENHRY and CDR2 as SYGVKD. The CDR3 is CAISESWTTVTGELFF. In DNA, the CDR3 is TGTGCCATCAGTGAGTCGTGGACTACCGTCACCGGGGAGCTGTTTTTT.

V gene TRBV6-5 combines with J gene TRBJ2-2; TRBD2 might be the D (6 bases). Looked up from germline, CDR1 is MNHEY and CDR2 is SVGAGI. This CDR3 is built from 14 residues. V lost 7 bases and J lost 5, with 14 bases in between. CDR3: CASNPRGSTGELFF. DNA of the CDR3: TGTGCCAGCAACCCCCGGGGGTCAACCGGGGAGCTGTTTTTT.

The rearrangement joins TRBV9 to TRBJ2-2, with D uncertain. CDR1 and CDR2 (germline): SGDLS, YYNGEE. This CDR3 spans 14 amino acids. Between the trimmed V and J ends, which lost 0 bases and 4 bases, there was a span of 7 bases. The CDR3 loop reads CASSVEALTGELFF. The CDR3 DNA reads TGTGCCAGCAGCGTAGAAGCACTCACCGGGGAGCTGTTTTTT.

The rearrangement links TRBV15 to TRBJ1-5; D is unclear. This CDR3 is built from 13 residues. Between the trimmed V and J ends, which lost 3 bases and 1 base, there was a span of 4 bases. Germline V gene sequence: CDR1 LNHNV, CDR2 YYDKDF (reference sequence). The DNA for the CDR3 is TGTGCCACCAGCAGGGAAAGCAATCAGCCCCAGCATTTT. Its translation: CATSRESNQPQHF.

The rearrangement joins TRBV11-2 to TRBJ1-1, with 12 bases aligning to TRBD1. The length of the CDR3 is 18 residues. J gave up 5 bases and V 5 bases, and 15 bases lay outside the gene matches. Per germline, CDR1 SGHAT and CDR2 FQNNGV. The chain's CDR3 is CASSQRRGTGGSKTEAFF. The CDR3 nucleotides read TGTGCCAGCAGCCAAAGGAGAGGGACAGGGGGCAGTAAGACTGAAGCTTTCTTT.

The chain links TRBV5-1 to TRBJ2-2, with unresolved D. This CDR3 region has 18 residues. Per germline, CDR1 SGHRS and CDR2 YFSETQ. Trimming pared 3 bases from V and 0 bases from J, leaving 18 bases between. Written as DNA, the CDR3 is TGCGCCAGCAGCTCACTCACAGCATTAGCCGCGAACACCGGGGAGCTGTTTTTT. This codes for CASSSLTALAANTGELFF.

V and J are TRBV18 and TRBJ1-4, with TRBD1 identical over 7 bases. The CDR3 is 15 residues long. Germline trimming cut 3 bases from V and 2 bases from J; bases unmatched to any gene: 3. Germline loops: CDR1 KGHSH, CDR2 LQKENI. CDR3 in DNA: TGTGCCAGCTCACCCGACAGGGCGACTAATGAAAAACTGTTTTTT. This sequence encodes CASSPDRATNEKLFF.

The rearrangement uses TRBV19 and TRBJ2-2; 9 positions match TRBD1. V lost 6 bases, J lost 7 bases, and 6 bases stayed unmatched. The CDR3 is 14 residues long. Germline loops: CDR1 LNHDA, CDR2 SQIVND (reference sequence). The CDR3 protein is CASRGQGGVGELFF. In nucleotides, the CDR3 is TGTGCCAGTAGGGGACAGGGTGGCGTCGGGGAGCTGTTTTTT.

J is TRBJ2-1 and V is TRBV11-3; 7 bases are a match to TRBD2. Germline CDR1 reads SGHNT; CDR2 reads YENEEA. The CDR3 sequence is 16 residues long. Unmatched junction bases numbered 10, after V lost 1 base and J lost 7 bases. The CDR3 DNA sequence: TGTGCCAGCAGCTTAGGTACCGGACTAGGGTTGAATGAGCAGTTCTTC. Protein product: CASSLGTGLGLNEQFF.